One sample yielded the 31 T cell receptor beta chains listed below, sequenced in a study of identical twins. Each CDR3 protein gets one entry after TCRdb re-called the 5' RACE reads with MiXCR. The data hold approximately 210,000 distinct CDR3 sequences, with about a tenth observed a single time. The sequenced sample was memory (CD45RO+) T cells sorted from blood. These receptors came from a woman between 18 and 30 years old in good health.

The chain is built from TRBV7-2 and TRBJ2-1, with D unresolved. Trimming took off 4 bases at V and 2 bases at J, with 9 bases between the two ends. Germline CDR1 is SGHTA and CDR2 is FQGNSA. CDR3 length: 14 amino acids. For the CDR3, the DNA is TGTGCCAGCAGCTCCCTTGGTACCTACAATGAGCAGTTCTTC. It encodes CASSSLGTYNEQFF.

The chain has TRBV9 and TRBJ1-2; weak D call: TRBD1 (5 bases). CDR1 and CDR2 (germline): SGDLS, YYNGEE. The V end lost 0 bases, the J end lost 5 bases, and 14 bases lay between the germline ends. The CDR3 sequence is 15 residues long. The CDR3 DNA reads TGTGCCAGCAGCGTAGACGGGGCAGGGAAGTATGGCTACACCTTC. Translation gives CASSVDGAGKYGYTF.

The table lists this clonotype with a few counts. This chain uses TRBV2 with TRBJ1-2, with D maybe TRBD1 (6 bases). The CDR3 sequence is 12 residues long. Germline CDR1 is SNHLY and CDR2 is FYNNEI. The V end was cut by 10 bases, the J end by 4 bases, with 13 bases between. The CDR3 here is CATQGGGYGYTF. In DNA form, the CDR3 reads TGTGCCACCCAGGGAGGGGGCTATGGCTACACCTTC.

The chain employs TRBV5-1 and TRBJ2-2, with D tentatively TRBD2 (5 bases). The CDR3 loop spans 16 amino acids. Looked up from germline, CDR1 is SGHRS and CDR2 is YFSETQ. Trimming took 0 bases from V and 4 from J, leaving 13 bases between them. CDR3 loop: CASSLATGTPTGELFF. CDR3 nucleotide sequence: TGCGCCAGCAGCTTGGCTACGGGAACCCCCACCGGGGAGCTGTTTTTT.

This rearrangement joins TRBV5-1 to TRBJ2-2; 7 positions agree with TRBD2. Germline trimming cut 4 bases from V and 3 bases from J; bases unmatched to any gene: 6. The CDR3 totals 15 residues. Germline V gene sequence: CDR1 SGHRS, CDR2 YFSETQ. The CDR3 sequence: CASSDPSGDTGELFF. The CDR3, as DNA: TGCGCCAGCAGCGATCCCAGCGGGGACACCGGGGAGCTGTTTTTT.

A few counts support this clonotype. The J gene is TRBJ2-1, the V gene TRBV5-1; 8 bases align to TRBD2. Germline CDR1 reads SGHRS; CDR2 reads YFSETQ. This CDR3 has 15 residues. V was pared by 5 bases and J by 5 bases, with 9 bases of the junction left unmatched. Written as DNA, the CDR3 is TGCGCCAGCAGTCCCCTACCAGCGGGGGACAATGAGCAGTTCTTC. It is translated as CASSPLPAGDNEQFF.

The table lists this clonotype with many counts. V usage is TRBV7-2 and J usage is TRBJ1-2; no firm D call. The CDR3 covers 15 residues. Germline CDR1 SGHTA, CDR2 FQGNSA. Between the trimmed V and J ends, which lost 5 bases and 0 bases, there was a span of 13 bases. The CDR3 region is CASSQSRAANYGYTF. CDR3 in DNA: TGTGCCAGCAGCCAATCAAGGGCGGCTAACTATGGCTACACCTTC.

This clonotype was seen at least ten times. The chain joins TRBV4-3 to TRBJ2-1, with D possibly matching TRBD2 (5 bases). The length of the CDR3 is 12 residues. Germline CDR1 is LGHNA and CDR2 is YSLEER. V was cut by 1 base and J by 7 bases, with 5 bases left in between. The CDR3 DNA sequence: TGCGCCAGCAGCCAAGCGGGAAATGAGCAGTTCTTC. Encoded protein: CASSQAGNEQFF.

The sample holds a few counts of this clonotype. This chain joins TRBV4-3 and TRBJ2-2, with 7 nucleotides matching TRBD1. J lost 5 bases, V lost 4 bases, and 10 bases had no gene match. The CDR3 runs 16 residues. In germline, CDR1 is LGHNA, CDR2 YSLEER. CDR3 protein: CASSRWRAGGTGELFF. The CDR3 region has the DNA TGCGCCAGCAGCCGTTGGAGAGCAGGGGGAACCGGGGAGCTGTTTTTT.

There are a few counts of this clonotype. The chain carries TRBV11-3 and TRBJ2-1, with D possibly TRBD1 on 6 matching bases. CDR1 SGHNT and CDR2 YENEEA come from the germline V gene. Trimming took 4 bases from V and 10 from J, leaving 23 bases between them. The CDR3 consists of 16 residues. This chain's CDR3 is CASSSQAGDLGGEQFF. The CDR3 DNA follows: TGTGCCAGCAGCTCACAAGCAGGGGACCTAGGAGGAGAGCAGTTCTTC. Together with reference TRBV11-3 and TRBJ2-1, the CDR3 gives the full variable domain: EAGVVQSPRYKIIEKKQPVAFWCNPISGHNTLYWYLQNLGQGPELLIRYENEEAVDDSQLPKDRFSAERLKGVDSTLKIQPAELGDSAVYLCASSSQAGDLGGEQFFGPGTRLTVL.

This rearrangement joins TRBV27 to TRBJ1-2, with D unresolved. V lost 1 base, J lost 8 bases, and 11 bases lay in between. Germline V gene lookup returns CDR1 MNHEY and CDR2 SMNVEV (reference sequence). The CDR3 has 13 residues. The CDR3 DNA reads TGTGCCAGCAGTTTATACCCCTTAGGGGGCTACACCTTC. Its translation: CASSLYPLGGYTF.

This chain joins TRBV6-2 or TRBV6-3 and TRBJ2-1, with TRBD2 identical over 14 bases. CDR3 length: 15 residues. After removal of 6 bases from V and 10 bases from J, the junction contained 8 bases not matched to a gene. CDR1 and CDR2 (germline): MNHEY, SVGEGT. The CDR3 nucleotides are TGTGCCAGCAGGACCGGGACTAGCGGGAGTCCGGAGCAGTTCTTC. The encoded protein is CASRTGTSGSPEQFF.

The table lists this clonotype with a few counts. The genes are TRBV7-9 and TRBJ1-1, with 7 bases lining up with TRBD1. The V segment lost 4 bases and the J segment 4 bases; nucleotides outside the gene matches: 6. Germline V gene lookup returns CDR1 SEHNR and CDR2 FQNEAQ (reference sequence). CDR3 size: 14 residues. The CDR3 loop reads CASSSVAGGTEAFF. In DNA, the CDR3 is TGTGCCAGCAGCTCGGTCGCAGGGGGCACTGAAGCTTTCTTT.

This clonotype was observed many times. CDR3 nucleotide sequence: TGTGCCAGCAGCTTTGCGGGATACGGGGAGCTGTTTTTT. Amino acids: CASSFAGYGELFF. The genes are TRBV7-2 and TRBJ2-2, with a tentative D call TRBD2 (6 bases). The CDR3 length is 13 residues. V was shortened by 3 bases and J by 7 bases, with 9 bases between the two germline ends. The germline CDR1 and CDR2 sequences are SGHTA and FQGNSA.

The CDR3 DNA reads as TGCAGTGCTAGCGGGAGTTACATCGGGGAGACCCAGTACTTC. This translates into CSASGSYIGETQYF. The rearrangement links TRBV20-1 to TRBJ2-5; a weak D match, TRBD2 (6 bases). The CDR3 runs 14 residues. Germline V gives CDR1 DFQATT, CDR2 SNEGSKA (reference sequence). V lost 3 bases to trimming and J lost 5 bases, with 16 bases between them.

This clonotype was detected a few times. The junction shows a germline mismatch at one end, possibly a read error. This chain uses TRBV6-5 with TRBJ2-5, with a weak D call TRBD2 (5 bases). CDR3 length: 11 residues. Germline CDR1 is MNHEY and CDR2 is SVGAGI. The CDR3 spells CPSSPGVSQYF. DNA of the CDR3: TGCCCCAGCAGCCCCGGGGTGTCCCAGTACTTC.

This clonotype was seen at least ten times. The CDR3 is CAILSTLGGADTQYF. The DNA of the CDR3 is TGCGCCATCCTTTCCACACTAGGGGGCGCAGATACGCAGTATTTT. The chain links TRBV5-1 to TRBJ2-3; 7 nucleotides match TRBD1. Germline V gene lookup returns CDR1 SGHRS and CDR2 YFSETQ. This CDR3 is built from 15 residues. With 9 bases clipped from V and 4 bases from J, the junction kept 14 bases outside the gene matches.

This clonotype was picked up a small number of times. The chain joins TRBV2 to TRBJ2-5; D perhaps matches TRBD2 (5 bases). CDR1 and CDR2 (germline): SNHLY, FYNNEI. Trimming removed 6 bases from V and 7 bases from J, with 12 bases in between. The CDR3 is made up of 12 amino acids. The CDR3 sequence: CASRRLEGTQYF. The DNA of the CDR3 is TGTGCCAGCAGGCGGCTCGAGGGGACCCAGTACTTC.

This clonotype was counted at least ten times. The genes are TRBV5-1 and TRBJ1-1, with D maybe TRBD1 (5 bases). Trimming stripped 4 bases from V and 2 bases from J, with 9 bases between. The CDR3 runs to 13 residues. From germline, CDR1 is SGHRS and CDR2 YFSETQ. The DNA of the CDR3 is TGCGCCAGCAGCCCCGGACAAAACACTGAAGCTTTCTTT. Its translation is CASSPGQNTEAFF.

In this sample, this clonotype turned up a few times. V and J are TRBV20-1 and TRBJ2-7; TRBD2 agrees at 12 bases. The ends lost 4 bases at V and 7 bases at J; junction bases unmatched: 8. The CDR3 covers 14 residues. Looked up from germline, CDR1 is DFQATT and CDR2 is SNEGSKA (reference sequence). This chain's CDR3 is CSATSSGGGNEQYF. CDR3 sequence (DNA): TGCAGTGCTACCTCTAGCGGGGGGGGAAATGAGCAGTACTTC.

This clonotype was recorded a few times. The chain links TRBV7-9 to TRBJ1-1; D remains ambiguous. Germline CDR1 reads SEHNR; CDR2 reads FQNEAQ (reference sequence). The V and J ends lost 2 bases and 6 bases respectively, with 7 bases between them. The CDR3 spans 12 residues. The CDR3 coding sequence is TGTGCCAGCAGCTTAAATCGCCCTGAAGCTTTCTTT. Amino acids: CASSLNRPEAFF. The variable domain in full, completed from reference TRBV7-9 and TRBJ1-1, reads DTGVSQNPRHKITKRGQNVTFRCDPISEHNRLYWYRQTLGQGPEFLTYFQNEAQLEKSRLLSDRFSAERPKGSFSTLEIQRTEQGDSAMYLCASSLNRPEAFFGQGTRLTVV.

This chain links TRBV18 with TRBJ2-1; TRBD1 might be the D (5 bases). Germline V gene data show CDR1 as KGHSH and CDR2 as LQKENI. V was clipped by 6 bases and J by 2 bases, with 11 bases between them. The CDR3 totals 14 residues. CDR3 coding DNA: TGTGCCAGCTCGACAGTGGGGACCTACAATGAGCAGTTCTTC. Translated, it gives CASSTVGTYNEQFF.

The chain recombines TRBV11-2 with TRBJ1-1, with 8 bases lining up with TRBD1. This CDR3 region has 13 residues. The V gene end was trimmed by 2 bases and the J gene end by 7 bases; junction bases not matched to a gene: 3. Per the germline V gene, CDR1 is SGHAT and CDR2 is FQNNGV. DNA of the CDR3: TGTGCCAGCAGCTTACAGGGGGCCTTTGAAGCTTTCTTT. Translated, it gives CASSLQGAFEAFF.

The gene calls are TRBV4-2 and TRBJ2-7; either TRBD1 or TRBD2 may supply D (6 bases each). Germline CDR1 is LGHNA and CDR2 is YNFKEQ. The V end lost 1 base, the J end lost 2 bases, and 15 bases lay between the germline ends. The CDR3 loop spans 16 amino acids. The CDR3 DNA reads TGTGCCAGCAGCCAAGCAGGCTACGGGGGCACCTACGAGCAGTACTTC. This sequence encodes CASSQAGYGGTYEQYF.

This clonotype has a count of ten or more. The J gene is TRBJ2-7, the V gene TRBV7-9; TRBD2 matches 8 bases. The CDR3 covers 16 residues. V shed 3 bases, J shed 4 bases, and the junction held 11 bases outside the gene matches. Germline CDR1 is SEHNR and CDR2 is FQNEAQ (reference sequence). The CDR3 DNA reads as TGTGCCAGCAGCTTTCCCAGGAGCGGGGGTTCTTACGAGCAGTACTTC. This encodes CASSFPRSGGSYEQYF.

This sequence joins TRBV12-3 or TRBV12-4 and TRBJ2-1; TRBD1 agrees at 8 bases. With V trimmed by 3 bases and J by 15 bases, 4 bases remained unmatched. This CDR3 region has 11 residues. This CDR3 reads CASSLDRDGFF. CDR3 nucleotides: TGTGCCAGCAGTTTGGACAGGGACGGGTTCTTC.

The gene calls are TRBV5-1 and TRBJ2-3, with D uncertain. CDR3 length: 15 amino acids. Trimming took 5 bases from V and 0 from J, leaving 13 bases between them. Germline V gives CDR1 SGHRS, CDR2 YFSETQ. The CDR3 loop reads CASSGPAVSTDTQYF. In nucleotides, the CDR3 is TGCGCCAGCAGTGGACCAGCTGTTAGCACAGATACGCAGTATTTT.

This clonotype was detected many times. V usage is TRBV20-1 and J usage is TRBJ1-2; possible D gene TRBD1, 5 bases. V was clipped by 1 base and J by 2 bases, with 11 bases between them. Germline V gene lookup returns CDR1 DFQATT and CDR2 SNEGSKA (reference sequence). This CDR3 is 14 amino acids long. The CDR3 here is CSARGGGRNYGYTF. The CDR3 region has the DNA TGCAGTGCTAGAGGGGGGGGTCGGAACTATGGCTACACCTTC.

The table lists this clonotype with many counts. V is TRBV12-3 or TRBV12-4 and J is TRBJ2-1; D gene uncertain. V was clipped by 3 bases and J by 4 bases, with 10 bases between them. The CDR3 contains 14 residues. CDR3 in DNA: TGTGCCAGCAGTTTCGAAAATAGTTACAATGAGCAGTTCTTC. As protein: CASSFENSYNEQFF.

This clonotype was seen more than once but under ten times. The rearrangement uses TRBV6-1 and TRBJ2-2; D call uncertain. The CDR3 totals 16 residues. CDR1 is MNHNS, CDR2 SASEGT, per germline. Between the trimmed V and J ends, which lost 5 bases and 3 bases, there was a span of 16 bases. This CDR3 reads CASSTTGPPYTGELFF. The CDR3 DNA reads TGTGCCAGCAGTACCACCGGGCCCCCTTACACCGGGGAGCTGTTTTTT.

This clonotype was counted only a few times. V gene TRBV7-9 combines with J gene TRBJ2-1; no clear D. The germline gives CDR1 SEHNR, CDR2 FQNEAQ (reference sequence). Trimming left V 5 bases short and J 0 bases short, with 14 bases between. The CDR3 has 16 residues. The CDR3 bases are TGTGCCAGCAGCCCAAGAGGACGGAGCTCCTACAATGAGCAGTTCTTC. It encodes CASSPRGRSSYNEQFF.